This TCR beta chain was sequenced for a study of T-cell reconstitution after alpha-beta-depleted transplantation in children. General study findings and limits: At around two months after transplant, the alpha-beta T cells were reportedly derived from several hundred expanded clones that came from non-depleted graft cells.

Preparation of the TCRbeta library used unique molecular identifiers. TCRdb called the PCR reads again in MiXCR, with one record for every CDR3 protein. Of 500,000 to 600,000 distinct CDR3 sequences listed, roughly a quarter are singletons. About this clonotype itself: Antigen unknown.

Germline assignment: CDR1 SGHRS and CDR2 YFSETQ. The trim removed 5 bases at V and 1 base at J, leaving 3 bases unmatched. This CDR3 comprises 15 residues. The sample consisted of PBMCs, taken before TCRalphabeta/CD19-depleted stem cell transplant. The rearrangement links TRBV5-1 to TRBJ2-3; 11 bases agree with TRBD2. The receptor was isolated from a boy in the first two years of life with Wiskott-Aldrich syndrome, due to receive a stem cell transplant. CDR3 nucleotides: TGCGCCAGCAGGGAACTAGCGGGAGGCACAGATACGCAGTATTTT. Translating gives CASRELAGGTDTQYF.